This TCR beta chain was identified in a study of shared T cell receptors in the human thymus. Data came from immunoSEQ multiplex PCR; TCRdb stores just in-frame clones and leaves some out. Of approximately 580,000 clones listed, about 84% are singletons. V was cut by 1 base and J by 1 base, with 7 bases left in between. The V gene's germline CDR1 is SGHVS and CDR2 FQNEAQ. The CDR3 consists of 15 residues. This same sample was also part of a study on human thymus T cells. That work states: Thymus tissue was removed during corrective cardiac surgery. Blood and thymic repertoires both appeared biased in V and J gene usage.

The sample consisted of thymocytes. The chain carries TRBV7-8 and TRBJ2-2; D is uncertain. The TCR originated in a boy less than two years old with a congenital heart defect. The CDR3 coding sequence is TGTGCCAGCAGCTTAGACGCAGTGAACACCGGGGAGCTGTTTTTT. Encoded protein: CASSLDAVNTGELFF.